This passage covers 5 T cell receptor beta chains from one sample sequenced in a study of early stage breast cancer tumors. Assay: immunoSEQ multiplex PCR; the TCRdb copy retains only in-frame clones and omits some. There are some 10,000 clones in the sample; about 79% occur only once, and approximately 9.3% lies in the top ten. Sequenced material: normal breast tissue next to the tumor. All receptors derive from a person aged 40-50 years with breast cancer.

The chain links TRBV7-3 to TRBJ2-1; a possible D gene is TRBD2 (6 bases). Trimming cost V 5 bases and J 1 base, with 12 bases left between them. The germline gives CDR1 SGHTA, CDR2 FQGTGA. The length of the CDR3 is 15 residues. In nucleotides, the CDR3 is TGTGCCAGCAGCAGGGACTCCACTTCCTACAATGAGCAGTTCTTC. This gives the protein CASSRDSTSYNEQFF.

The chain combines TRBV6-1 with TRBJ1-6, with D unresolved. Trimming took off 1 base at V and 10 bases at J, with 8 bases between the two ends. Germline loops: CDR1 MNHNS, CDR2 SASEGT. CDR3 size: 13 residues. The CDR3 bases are TGTGCCAGCAGTGAAGAGACCTGGTCACCCCTCCACTTT. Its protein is CASSEETWSPLHF.

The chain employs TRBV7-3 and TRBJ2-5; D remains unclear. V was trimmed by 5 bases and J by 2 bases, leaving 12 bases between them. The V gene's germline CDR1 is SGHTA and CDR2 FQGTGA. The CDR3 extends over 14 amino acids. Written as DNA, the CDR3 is TGTGCCAGCAGCCGCTCGGGCCTACAAGAGACCCAGTACTTC. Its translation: CASSRSGLQETQYF.

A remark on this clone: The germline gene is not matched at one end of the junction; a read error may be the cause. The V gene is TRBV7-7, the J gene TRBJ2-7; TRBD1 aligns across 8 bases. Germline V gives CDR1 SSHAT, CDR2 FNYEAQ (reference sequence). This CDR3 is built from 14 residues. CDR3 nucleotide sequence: TGTGCTAGCAGCCAAGGACAGGGAGCCTACGAGCAGTACTTC. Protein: CASSQGQGAYEQYF. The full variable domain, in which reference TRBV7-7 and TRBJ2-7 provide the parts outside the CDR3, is GAGVSQSPRYKVTKRGQDVTLRCDPISSHATLYWYQQALGQGPEFLTYFNYEAQPDKSGLPSDRFSAERPEGSISTLTIQRTEQRDSAMYRCASSQGQGAYEQYFGPGTRLTVT.

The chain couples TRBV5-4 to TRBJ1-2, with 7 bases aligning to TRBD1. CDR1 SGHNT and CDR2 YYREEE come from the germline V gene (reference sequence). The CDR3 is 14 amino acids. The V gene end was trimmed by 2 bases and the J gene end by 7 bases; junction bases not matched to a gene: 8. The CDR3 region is CASSFPTGVGGYTF. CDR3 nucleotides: TGTGCCAGCAGCTTTCCCACAGGGGTGGGTGGCTACACCTTC.